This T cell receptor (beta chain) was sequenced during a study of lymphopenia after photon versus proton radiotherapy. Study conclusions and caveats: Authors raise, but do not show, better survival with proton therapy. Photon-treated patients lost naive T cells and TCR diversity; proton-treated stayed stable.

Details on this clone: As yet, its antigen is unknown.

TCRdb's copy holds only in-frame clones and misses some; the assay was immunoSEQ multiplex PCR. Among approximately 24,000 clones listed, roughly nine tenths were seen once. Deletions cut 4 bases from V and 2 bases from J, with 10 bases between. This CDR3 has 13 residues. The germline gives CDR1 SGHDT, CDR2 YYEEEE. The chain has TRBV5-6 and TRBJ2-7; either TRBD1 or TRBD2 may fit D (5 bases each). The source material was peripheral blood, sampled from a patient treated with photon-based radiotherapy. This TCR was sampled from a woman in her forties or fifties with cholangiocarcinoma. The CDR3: CASSAPGPYEQYF. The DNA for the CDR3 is TGTGCCAGCAGCGCTCCGGGACCCTACGAGCAGTACTTC.